One T cell receptor (beta chain) is described in this entry. Repertoires were generated with immunoSEQ multiplex PCR, while TCRdb's copy carries only in-frame clones and drops some. The data show around 130,000 clones, 90% seen once. This sample was taken from a study of control samples from healthy donors and cancer patients. Sample: blood. The receptor was derived from a man aged 18 to 29 in good health.

DNA of the CDR3: TGTGCCAGCAGCTCAGGGTTTTTGATGAACACTGAAGCTTTCTTT. Translated, it gives CASSSGFLMNTEAFF. V usage is TRBV11-3 and J usage is TRBJ1-1; possibly TRBD1 for D (5 bases). Trimming cost V 4 bases and J 0 bases, with 12 bases left between them. Germline loops: CDR1 SGHNT, CDR2 YENEEA. The CDR3 extends over 15 amino acids.